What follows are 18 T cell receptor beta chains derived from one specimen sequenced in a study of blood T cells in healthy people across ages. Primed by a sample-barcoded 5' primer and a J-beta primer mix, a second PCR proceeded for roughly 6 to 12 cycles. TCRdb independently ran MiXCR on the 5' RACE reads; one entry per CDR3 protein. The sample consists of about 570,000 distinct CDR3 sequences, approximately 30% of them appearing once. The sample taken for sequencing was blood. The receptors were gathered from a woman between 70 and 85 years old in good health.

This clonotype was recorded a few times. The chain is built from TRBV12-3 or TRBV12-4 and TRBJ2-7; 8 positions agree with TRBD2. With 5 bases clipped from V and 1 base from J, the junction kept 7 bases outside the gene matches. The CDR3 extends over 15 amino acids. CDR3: CASSPRRGVSYEQYF. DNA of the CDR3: TGTGCCAGCAGTCCCCGGCGGGGGGTTTCCTACGAGCAGTACTTC.

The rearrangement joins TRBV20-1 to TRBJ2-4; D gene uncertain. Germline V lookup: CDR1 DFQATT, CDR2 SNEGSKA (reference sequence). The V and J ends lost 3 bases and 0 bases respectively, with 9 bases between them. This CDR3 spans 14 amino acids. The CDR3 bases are TGCAGTGCTAGTGGCGGCCTAGCCAAAAACATTCAGTACTTC. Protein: CSASGGLAKNIQYF.

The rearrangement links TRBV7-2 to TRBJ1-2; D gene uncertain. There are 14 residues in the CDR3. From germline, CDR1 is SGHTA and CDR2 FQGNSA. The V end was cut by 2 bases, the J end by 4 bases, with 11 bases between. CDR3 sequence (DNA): TGTGCCAGCAGCTTAAGCCATACGGTCTATGGCTACACCTTC. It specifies CASSLSHTVYGYTF.

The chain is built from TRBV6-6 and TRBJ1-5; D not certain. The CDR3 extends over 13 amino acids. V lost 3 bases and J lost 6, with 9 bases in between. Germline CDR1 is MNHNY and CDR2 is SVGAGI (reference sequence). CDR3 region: CASSYEAVQPQHF. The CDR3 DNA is TGTGCCAGCAGTTATGAGGCCGTTCAGCCCCAGCATTTT.

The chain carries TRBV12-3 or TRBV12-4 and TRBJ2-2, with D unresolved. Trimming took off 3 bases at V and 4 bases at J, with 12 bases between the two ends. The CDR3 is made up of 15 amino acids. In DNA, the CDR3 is TGTGCCAGCAGTTTGGAGCAAAGTCGCACCGGGGAGCTGTTTTTT. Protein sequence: CASSLEQSRTGELFF.

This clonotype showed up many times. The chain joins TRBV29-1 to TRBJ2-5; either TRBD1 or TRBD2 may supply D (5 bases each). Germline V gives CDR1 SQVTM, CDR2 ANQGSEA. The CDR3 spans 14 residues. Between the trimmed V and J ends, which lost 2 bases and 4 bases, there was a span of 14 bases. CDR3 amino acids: CSVEFGALRETQYF. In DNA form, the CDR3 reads TGCAGCGTTGAATTCGGGGCACTTCGAGAGACCCAGTACTTC.

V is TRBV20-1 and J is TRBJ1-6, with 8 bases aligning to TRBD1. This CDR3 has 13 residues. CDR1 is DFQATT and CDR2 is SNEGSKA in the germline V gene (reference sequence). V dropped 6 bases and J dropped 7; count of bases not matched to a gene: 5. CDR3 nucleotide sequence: TGCAGTGCCACCAGGACAGGGAATTCACCCCTCCACTTT. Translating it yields CSATRTGNSPLHF.

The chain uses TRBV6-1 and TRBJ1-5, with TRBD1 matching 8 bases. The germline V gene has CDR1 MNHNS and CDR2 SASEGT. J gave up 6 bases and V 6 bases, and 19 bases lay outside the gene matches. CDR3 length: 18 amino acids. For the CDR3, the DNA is TGTGCCAGCAGGGATACCGGAATTATGACAGGGGAGGGTCAGCCCCAGCATTTT. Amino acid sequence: CASRDTGIMTGEGQPQHF.

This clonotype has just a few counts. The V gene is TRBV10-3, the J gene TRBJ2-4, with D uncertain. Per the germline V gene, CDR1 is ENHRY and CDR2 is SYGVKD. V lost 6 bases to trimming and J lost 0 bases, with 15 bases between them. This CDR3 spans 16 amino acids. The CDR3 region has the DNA TGTGCCATCAGCGCTGAGGTGGGGATAGCCAAAAACATTCAGTACTTC. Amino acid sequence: CAISAEVGIAKNIQYF.

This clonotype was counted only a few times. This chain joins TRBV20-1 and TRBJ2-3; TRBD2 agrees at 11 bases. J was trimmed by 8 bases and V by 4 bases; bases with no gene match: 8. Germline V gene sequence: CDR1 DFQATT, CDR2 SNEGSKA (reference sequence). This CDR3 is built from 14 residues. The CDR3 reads CSATWTSGLPTQYF. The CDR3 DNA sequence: TGCAGTGCTACCTGGACTAGCGGGCTACCTACGCAGTATTTT.

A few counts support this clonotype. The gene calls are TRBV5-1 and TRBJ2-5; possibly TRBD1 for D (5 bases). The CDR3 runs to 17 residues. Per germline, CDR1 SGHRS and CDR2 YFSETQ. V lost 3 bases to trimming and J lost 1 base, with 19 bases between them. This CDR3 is CASSSSAGIGIQETQYF. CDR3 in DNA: TGCGCCAGCAGCTCGAGTGCAGGGATAGGTATCCAAGAGACCCAGTACTTC.

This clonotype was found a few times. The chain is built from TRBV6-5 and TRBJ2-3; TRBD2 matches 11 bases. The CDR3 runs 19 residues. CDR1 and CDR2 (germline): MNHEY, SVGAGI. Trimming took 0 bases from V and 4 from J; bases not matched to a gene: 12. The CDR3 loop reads CASSYSGLAGGGGPDTQYF. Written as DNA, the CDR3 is TGTGCCAGCAGTTACTCGGGTCTAGCGGGGGGAGGGGGTCCAGATACGCAGTATTTT.

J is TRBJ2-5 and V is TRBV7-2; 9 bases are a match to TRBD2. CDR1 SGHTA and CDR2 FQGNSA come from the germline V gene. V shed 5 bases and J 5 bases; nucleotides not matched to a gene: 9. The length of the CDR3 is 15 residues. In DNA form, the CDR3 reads TGTGCCAGCAGCCCCCAGACTAGCGGAACGGAGACCCAGTACTTC. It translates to CASSPQTSGTETQYF.

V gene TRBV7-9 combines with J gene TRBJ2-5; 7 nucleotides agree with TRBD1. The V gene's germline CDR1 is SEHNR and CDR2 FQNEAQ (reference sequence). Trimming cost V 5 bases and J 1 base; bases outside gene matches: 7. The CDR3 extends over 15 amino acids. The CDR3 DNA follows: TGTGCCAGCAGCAGAGACAGGGTCGGCCAAGAGACCCAGTACTTC. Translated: CASSRDRVGQETQYF.

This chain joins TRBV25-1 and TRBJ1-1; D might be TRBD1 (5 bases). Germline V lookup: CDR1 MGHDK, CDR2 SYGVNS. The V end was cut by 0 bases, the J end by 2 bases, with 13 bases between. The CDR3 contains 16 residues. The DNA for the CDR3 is TGTGCCAGCAGTGAATATAGGGGAGGCGGCAACACTGAAGCTTTCTTT. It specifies CASSEYRGGGNTEAFF.

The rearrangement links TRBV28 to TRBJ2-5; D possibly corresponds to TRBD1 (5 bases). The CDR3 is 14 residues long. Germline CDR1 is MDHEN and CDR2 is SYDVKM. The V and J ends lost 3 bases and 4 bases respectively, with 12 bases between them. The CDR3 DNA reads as TGTGCCAGCAGTTTCGAAAGGGGAAGAGAGACCCAGTACTTC. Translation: CASSFERGRETQYF.

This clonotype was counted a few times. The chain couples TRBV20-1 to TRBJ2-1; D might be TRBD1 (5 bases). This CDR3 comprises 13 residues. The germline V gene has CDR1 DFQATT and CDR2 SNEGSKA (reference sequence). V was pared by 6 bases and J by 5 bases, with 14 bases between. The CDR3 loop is CSAWSGWDNEQFF. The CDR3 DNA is TGCAGTGCGTGGTCAGGGTGGGACAATGAGCAGTTCTTC.

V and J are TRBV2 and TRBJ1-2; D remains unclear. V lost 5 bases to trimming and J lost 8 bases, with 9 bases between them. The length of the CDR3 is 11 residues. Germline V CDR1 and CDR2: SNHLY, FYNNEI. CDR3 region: CASSLYWGYTF. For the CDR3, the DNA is TGTGCCAGCAGTTTATATTGGGGCTACACCTTC.